This passage covers 29 T cell receptor beta chains from one sample sequenced in a study of shared clonotypes between healthy human individuals. Profiled with immunoSEQ multiplex PCR; TCRdb holds only in-frame clones, not every one. The sample comprises roughly 1.5 million clones, approximately 98% of which are singletons, and roughly 0.45% rests with the top ten. The sample was naive CD4+ T cells sorted from blood. Sample subset: CD45RA+ positively selected. These receptor sequences come from a man aged 25 to 40 in good health.

The rearrangement uses TRBV18 and TRBJ1-4; D gene ambiguous. The CDR3 is 15 amino acids. Germline V lookup: CDR1 KGHSH, CDR2 LQKENI. V lost 4 bases and J lost 0, with 9 bases in between. The CDR3 nucleotides are TGTGCCAGCTCACTAAACAGTGCAACTAATGAAAAACTGTTTTTT. Translating it yields CASSLNSATNEKLFF.

The rearrangement links TRBV27 to TRBJ2-7, with 13 bases fitting TRBD2. With V trimmed by 6 bases and J by 2 bases, 10 bases remained unmatched. Germline V gives CDR1 MNHEY, CDR2 SMNVEV (reference sequence). This CDR3 is built from 17 residues. The CDR3, as DNA: TGTGCCAGCAGATCCCTAGGACTAGCGGGAGTTCCCTACGAGCAGTACTTC. Protein: CASRSLGLAGVPYEQYF.

The count of this clone is one. The rearrangement uses TRBV29-1 and TRBJ2-7, with D possibly matching TRBD1 (5 bases). Trimming left V 1 base short and J 0 bases short, with 13 bases between. The CDR3 spans 15 residues. Germline V gene sequence: CDR1 SQVTM, CDR2 ANQGSEA. CDR3 nucleotides: TGCAGCGTTGAAGTGAAGTGGGGCGGCTCCTACGAGCAGTACTTC. It translates to CSVEVKWGGSYEQYF.

The rearrangement uses TRBV9 and TRBJ2-1, with a possible D match to TRBD2 (5 bases). Trimming removed 4 bases at V and 10 bases at J, with 15 bases between. The CDR3 is 13 residues long. Germline CDR1 SGDLS, CDR2 YYNGEE. CDR3 in DNA: TGTGCCAGCAGCCCCTTAAGCGGTGGGGAGCAGTTCTTC. It is translated as CASSPLSGGEQFF. Supplemented by reference TRBV9 and TRBJ2-1, the full variable domain reads DSGVTQTPKHLITATGQRVTLRCSPRSGDLSVYWYQQSLDQGLQFLIQYYNGEERAKGNILERFSAQQFPDLHSELNLSSLELGDSALYFCASSPLSGGEQFFGPGTRLTVL.

Here the CDR3 DNA reads TGTGCCAGCAGTATCCGGGAGGGCCCCCAAGAGACCCAGTACTTC. This encodes CASSIREGPQETQYF. The gene calls are TRBV2 and TRBJ2-5; 8 bases align to TRBD2. The V and J ends lost 5 bases and 1 base, in that order; junction bases with no gene match: 6. The CDR3 spans 15 residues. Germline V gene data show CDR1 as SNHLY and CDR2 as FYNNEI.

A single count supports this clone. The chain has TRBV7-8 and TRBJ2-7; possibly TRBD2 for D (6 bases). V shed 3 bases and J shed 3 bases, with 12 bases lying between them. The CDR3 is 14 residues long. Germline assignment: CDR1 SGHVS and CDR2 FQNEAQ. CDR3 residues: CASSLEGLIYEQYF. Here the CDR3 DNA reads TGTGCCAGCAGCTTGGAGGGGTTGATCTACGAGCAGTACTTC.

This chain joins TRBV28 and TRBJ2-4; D might be TRBD1 or TRBD2, each matching 5 bases. Germline lookup yields CDR1 MDHEN and CDR2 SYDVKM. Trimming stripped 4 bases from V and 1 base from J, with 11 bases between. The CDR3 has 15 amino acids. This chain's CDR3 is CASSSLGTAKNIQYF. The CDR3 region has the DNA TGTGCCAGCAGTTCGCTAGGGACGGCCAAAAACATTCAGTACTTC.

The chain links TRBV18 to TRBJ2-3, with 9 bases identical to TRBD2. This CDR3 has 14 amino acids. V was clipped by 4 bases and J by 4 bases; unmatched bases: 3. Germline lookup yields CDR1 KGHSH and CDR2 LQKENI. CDR3 sequence reads: CASSLLAGADTQYF. The CDR3 bases are TGTGCCAGCTCACTACTAGCGGGCGCAGATACGCAGTATTTT.

The chain employs TRBV5-5 and TRBJ1-3, with 8 nucleotides matching TRBD1. Germline assignment: CDR1 SGHKS and CDR2 YYEKEE (reference sequence). This CDR3 spans 16 amino acids. V shed 6 bases and J 4 bases; nucleotides not matched to a gene: 12. Here the CDR3 DNA reads TGTGCCAGCACCCCAGGGCTGGACAGGGAGGGAAACACCATATATTTT. The encoded protein is CASTPGLDREGNTIYF.

The rearrangement uses TRBV5-4 and TRBJ2-3, with TRBD2 matching over 8 bases. CDR3 length equals 14 residues. After removal of 9 bases from V and 4 bases from J, the junction contained 10 bases not matched to a gene. Germline CDR1 is SGHNT and CDR2 is YYREEE (reference sequence). CDR3 coding DNA: TGTGCCACCGCCCGGGGGGGCCTAGCAGATACGCAGTATTTT. Translated, it gives CATARGGLADTQYF.

V and J are TRBV27 and TRBJ2-7; D is undetermined. Germline V gene sequence: CDR1 MNHEY, CDR2 SMNVEV (reference sequence). CDR3 size: 14 residues. The V end lost 2 bases, the J end lost 2 bases, and 10 bases lay between the germline ends. The CDR3 sequence is CASSLQTDTYEQYF. The CDR3 DNA follows: TGTGCCAGCAGTTTACAAACCGACACCTACGAGCAGTACTTC.

The V and J genes are TRBV29-1 and TRBJ1-2, with a tentative D call TRBD1 (6 bases). The CDR3 runs 15 residues. Germline V CDR1 and CDR2: SQVTM, ANQGSEA. The ends were cut back, 4 bases at V and 7 bases at J, with 22 bases in the middle. The CDR3 coding sequence is TGCAGCGTTGTAGGGGGGCGGTCCGGCAGAAGTGGCTACACCTTC. This sequence encodes CSVVGGRSGRSGYTF.

The chain carries TRBV5-4 and TRBJ2-1; D is uncertain. Trimming took 4 bases from V and 0 from J, leaving 11 bases between them. CDR3 length equals 15 residues. Germline loops: CDR1 SGHNT, CDR2 YYREEE (reference sequence). CDR3 region: CASSHSQASYNEQFF. DNA for the CDR3: TGTGCCAGCAGCCACAGTCAGGCCTCCTACAATGAGCAGTTCTTC.

The genes are TRBV29-1 and TRBJ2-7; D is possibly TRBD1 (5 bases). The CDR3 length is 18 residues. V was clipped by 6 bases and J by 4 bases, with 31 bases between them. CDR1 is SQVTM, CDR2 ANQGSEA, per germline. The CDR3 loop is CSVTIWGMAGLLDYEQYF. The CDR3 nucleotides read TGCAGCGTCACCATATGGGGTATGGCAGGGCTCCTCGATTACGAGCAGTACTTC.

Of note for this clone: Sequence at one end of the junction differs from germline and may be a read error. The rearrangement uses TRBV28 and TRBJ2-7, with D maybe TRBD1 (6 bases). Germline V gene data show CDR1 as MDHEN and CDR2 as SYDVKM. The CDR3 contains 15 residues. CDR3 nucleotide sequence: TGTGCCAGCACCAAATGGGGGCGGGCCTCCAACGAGCAGTACTTC. Protein: CASTKWGRASNEQYF.

The genes are TRBV2 and TRBJ2-1; 8 bases agree with TRBD2. Germline loops: CDR1 SNHLY, CDR2 FYNNEI. Trimming at V came to 5 bases and at J to 9 bases, leaving 9 bases not matched to a gene. The CDR3 is 14 residues long. CDR3 bases: TGTGCCAGCAGTTTACTAGCGGACGCGGGTGAGCAGTTCTTC. Its protein product is CASSLLADAGEQFF. The entire variable domain, with the rest obtained from reference TRBV2 and TRBJ2-1, is as follows: EPEVTQTPSHQVTQMGQEVILRCVPISNHLYFYWYRQILGQKVEFLVSFYNNEISEKSEIFDDQFSVERPDGSNFTLKIRSTKLEDSAMYFCASSLLADAGEQFFGPGTRLTVL.

The chain recombines TRBV4-3 with TRBJ1-1; D is uncertain. Trimming removed 0 bases at V and 10 bases at J, with 12 bases between. This CDR3 contains 13 residues. Germline-derived CDR1 and CDR2 are LGHNA and YSLEER. The CDR3 reads CASSQDPARRAFF. In DNA, the CDR3 is TGCGCCAGCAGCCAAGATCCGGCCAGACGAGCTTTCTTT.

This clone was counted once. CDR3 region: CASRLTSGPSYEQYF. CDR3 nucleotides: TGTGCCAGCAGACTGACTAGCGGGCCCTCCTACGAGCAGTACTTC. The V and J genes are TRBV2 and TRBJ2-7, with 10 bases identical to TRBD2. The V gene's germline CDR1 is SNHLY and CDR2 FYNNEI. CDR3 length: 15 amino acids. V dropped 6 bases and J dropped 0; count of bases not matched to a gene: 5.

About this clone: This specimen includes other DNA sequences encoding the same CDR3. This chain uses TRBV15 with TRBJ2-1; tentative D call: TRBD2 (5 bases). The length of the CDR3 is 13 residues. The germline V gene encodes CDR1 LNHNV and CDR2 YYDKDF (reference sequence). Trimming cost V 1 base and J 4 bases, with 5 bases left between them. The CDR3 loop reads CATSRGGYNEQFF. The CDR3 DNA reads as TGTGCCACCAGCAGAGGAGGGTACAATGAGCAGTTCTTC.

The CDR3 bases are TGTGCCAGCAGCTTAGCGAGACAGCCTGGAAACACCATATATTTT. Translating it yields CASSLARQPGNTIYF. The rearrangement uses TRBV7-2 and TRBJ1-3, with TRBD1 as a possible D gene (5 bases). The CDR3 extends over 15 amino acids. Germline loops: CDR1 SGHTA, CDR2 FQGNSA. V lost 0 bases to trimming and J lost 2 bases, with 8 bases between them.

This clone has just one count. Here the CDR3 reads CASSDGGSTEAFF. CDR3 nucleotides: TGTGCCAGCAGTGATGGGGGCAGCACTGAAGCTTTCTTT. The chain joins TRBV6-4 to TRBJ1-1, with D maybe TRBD1 (6 bases). The germline gives CDR1 MRHNA, CDR2 SNTAGT. V was pared by 3 bases and J by 4 bases, with 9 bases between. This CDR3 has 13 residues.

The chain joins TRBV6-1 to TRBJ2-7; 7 bases fit TRBD1. The germline V gene has CDR1 MNHNS and CDR2 SASEGT. J was trimmed by 2 bases and V by 6 bases; bases with no gene match: 7. The CDR3 has 14 residues. The CDR3 is CASRPGQNPYEQYF. DNA for the CDR3: TGTGCCAGCAGGCCGGGACAGAACCCCTACGAGCAGTACTTC.

This CDR3 is CATSPGQGRETQYF. The CDR3, as DNA: TGTGCCACCAGCCCGGGACAGGGGCGGGAGACCCAGTACTTC. V is TRBV15 and J is TRBJ2-5, with 10 bases aligning to TRBD1. Germline CDR1 LNHNV, CDR2 YYDKDF (reference sequence). J gave up 5 bases and V 5 bases, and 5 bases lay outside the gene matches. This CDR3 contains 14 residues.

The chain uses TRBV6-5 and TRBJ1-1; 7 bases align to TRBD1. Trimming at V came to 10 bases and at J to 6 bases, leaving 8 bases not matched to a gene. The CDR3 length is 12 residues. Germline values: CDR1 MNHEY, CDR2 SVGAGI. The CDR3 sequence is CATGRGLSEAFF. The CDR3 bases are TGTGCCACGGGGAGGGGGCTATCTGAAGCTTTCTTT.

In this sample, this clone turned up once. The chain combines TRBV27 with TRBJ2-1; TRBD1 matches at 9 bases. This CDR3 is built from 16 residues. Germline values: CDR1 MNHEY, CDR2 SMNVEV (reference sequence). The J segment lost 7 bases and the V segment lost 6 bases, leaving 13 bases of the junction unmatched. This CDR3 reads CASRKGNRDRVNEQFF. The CDR3 DNA follows: TGTGCCAGCAGAAAAGGAAACCGGGACAGGGTGAATGAGCAGTTCTTC.

The V gene is TRBV28, the J gene TRBJ1-2; no clear D gene. Trimming pared 8 bases from V and 6 bases from J, leaving 19 bases between. Germline CDR1 MDHEN, CDR2 SYDVKM. This CDR3 comprises 14 residues. CDR3 DNA: TGTGCCAGCTTCCCGGGCCTCCTGCTCCATGGCTACACCTTC. Translation gives CASFPGLLLHGYTF.

This chain joins TRBV18 and TRBJ2-1, with TRBD2 as a possible D gene (5 bases). The V gene's germline CDR1 is KGHSH and CDR2 LQKENI. With 3 bases removed from V and 3 bases from J, the gap between germline ends came to 12 bases. This CDR3 contains 15 residues. The CDR3 DNA follows: TGTGCCAGCTCACCCTCGAGGGATTACTACAATGAGCAGTTCTTC. Its protein is CASSPSRDYYNEQFF.

This clone appeared a single time. Sequence at one end of the junction differs from germline and may be a read error. As DNA, the CDR3 is TGTGCTAGCAGCTTAGATGTCTGGGCAGGGGAGACCCAGTACTTC. Its translation: CASSLDVWAGETQYF. The chain links TRBV7-7 to TRBJ2-5; D might be TRBD1 (5 bases). The CDR3 sequence is 15 residues long. From germline, CDR1 is SSHAT and CDR2 FNYEAQ (reference sequence). Combining the CDR3 with reference TRBV7-7 and TRBJ2-5 gives the whole variable domain GAGVSQSPRYKVTKRGQDVTLRCDPISSHATLYWYQQALGQGPEFLTYFNYEAQPDKSGLPSDRFSAERPEGSISTLTIQRTEQRDSAMYRCASSLDVWAGETQYFGPGTRLLVL.

The rearrangement joins TRBV5-1 to TRBJ2-1; TRBD2 aligns across 8 bases. Unmatched junction bases numbered 11, after V lost 5 bases and J lost 7 bases. Germline values: CDR1 SGHRS, CDR2 YFSETQ. The CDR3 contains 15 residues. The CDR3 DNA reads as TGCGCCAGCAGGTACGGGACTAGTCGTGGAAATGAGCAGTTCTTC. Amino acid sequence: CASRYGTSRGNEQFF.